Presented here are 15 T cell receptor beta chains from one specimen sequenced in a study of shared clonotypes between healthy human individuals. Clones were sequenced by immunoSEQ multiplex PCR, and TCRdb holds only the in-frame ones, with some missing. The data contain about 320,000 clones, around 90% of them singletons. Sample: memory CD8+ T cells sorted from blood. Subset given: CD45RO+ cells pooled with CCR7-negative TemRA cells. These receptors all stem from a man younger than 35 in good health.

The chain employs TRBV5-6 and TRBJ1-1; D is ambiguous. This CDR3 spans 12 amino acids. V gave up 2 bases and J gave up 10 bases, with 12 bases separating them. Germline CDR1 is SGHDT and CDR2 is YYEEEE. This chain's CDR3 is CASSFYRGAAFF. The CDR3 DNA reads as TGTGCCAGCAGCTTTTATCGCGGCGCAGCTTTCTTT. Complete variable domain (other parts from reference TRBV5-6 and TRBJ1-1): DAGVTQSPTHLIKTRGQQVTLRCSPKSGHDTVSWYQQALGQGPQFIFQYYEEEERQRGNFPDRFSGHQFPNYSSELNVNALLLGDSALYLCASSFYRGAAFFGQGTRLTVV.

V gene TRBV4-1 combines with J gene TRBJ2-7; D tentatively reads TRBD1 or TRBD2 (5 bases each). The germline gives CDR1 MGHRA, CDR2 YSYEKL. The V and J ends lost 4 bases and 0 bases respectively, with 13 bases between them. CDR3 length: 15 residues. The CDR3 here is CASSPSGTDSYEQYF. The DNA for the CDR3 is TGCGCCAGCAGCCCTTCCGGGACGGACTCCTACGAGCAGTACTTC.

The chain combines TRBV28 with TRBJ1-5; D is ambiguous. The V gene's germline CDR1 is MDHEN and CDR2 SYDVKM. V was pared by 2 bases and J by 5 bases, with 7 bases between. CDR3 size: 13 residues. The chain's CDR3 is CASSLDGDQPQHF. The CDR3 DNA is TGTGCCAGCAGTTTAGACGGGGATCAGCCCCAGCATTTT.

J is TRBJ2-5 and V is TRBV9, with 8 bases aligning to TRBD2. This CDR3 contains 15 residues. Germline V gives CDR1 SGDLS, CDR2 YYNGEE. The ends lost 4 bases at V and 2 bases at J; junction bases unmatched: 7. CDR3 sequence reads: CASSRRGGQQETQYF. CDR3 DNA: TGTGCCAGCAGCCGCCGGGGGGGGCAACAAGAGACCCAGTACTTC.

The genes are TRBV10-3 and TRBJ2-3, with D possibly being TRBD2 (7 bases). Between the trimmed V and J ends, which lost 7 bases and 2 bases, there was a span of 19 bases. The CDR3 extends over 16 amino acids. Germline V gene lookup returns CDR1 ENHRY and CDR2 SYGVKD. CDR3 region: CAITSTRGADTDTQYF. CDR3 nucleotide sequence: TGTGCCATCACCTCCACCCGGGGGGCGGACACAGATACGCAGTATTTT.

This clone appeared once. V gene TRBV30 combines with J gene TRBJ2-5; 13 positions match TRBD2. Losses at the gene ends were 3 bases for V and 5 bases for J; bases not matched to a gene: 9. The CDR3 has 16 amino acids. Germline-derived CDR1 and CDR2 are GTSNPN and SVGIG (reference sequence). The CDR3 nucleotides read TGTGCCTGGAGCCAAGGACTAGCGGGAGAGGGTGAGACCCAGTACTTC. As protein: CAWSQGLAGEGETQYF.

V is TRBV10-3 and J is TRBJ2-1; a possible D gene is TRBD2 (6 bases). Germline values: CDR1 ENHRY, CDR2 SYGVKD. The germline V and J ends were trimmed by 7 bases and 7 bases, with 8 bases remaining between them. The CDR3 is 11 amino acids. The CDR3 loop reads CAIIGGNEQFF. CDR3 sequence (DNA): TGTGCCATCATAGGAGGGAATGAGCAGTTCTTC.

The chain employs TRBV6-1 and TRBJ2-3, with 7 bases that match TRBD1. Unmatched junction bases numbered 8, after V lost 6 bases and J lost 2 bases. From germline, CDR1 is MNHNS and CDR2 SASEGT. This CDR3 spans 15 amino acids. CDR3 residues: CASRGTGQSTDTQYF. The CDR3 DNA is TGTGCCAGCAGGGGAACGGGACAGTCCACAGATACGCAGTATTTT.

The chain has TRBV6-6 and TRBJ1-2, with D maybe TRBD1 (5 bases). Germline CDR1 reads MNHNY; CDR2 reads SVGAGI (reference sequence). V was trimmed by 0 bases and J by 8 bases, leaving 10 bases between them. This CDR3 contains 13 residues. The CDR3 DNA follows: TGTGCCAGCAGTTACTCACGGGGGAGGGGCTACACCTTC. The encoded protein is CASSYSRGRGYTF.

J is TRBJ2-7 and V is TRBV27; D unresolved. V lost 6 bases, J lost 2 bases, and 11 bases lay in between. Germline CDR1 is MNHEY and CDR2 is SMNVEV (reference sequence). The CDR3 is 13 amino acids. The CDR3 loop reads CASSLQRTYEQYF. The CDR3 bases are TGTGCCAGCAGCCTACAGAGGACCTACGAGCAGTACTTC.

This chain connects TRBV9 to TRBJ2-7; 7 bases align to TRBD2. CDR3 length equals 14 residues. The V segment lost 0 bases and the J segment 3 bases; nucleotides outside the gene matches: 3. Looked up from germline, CDR1 is SGDLS and CDR2 is YYNGEE. CDR3 nucleotides: TGTGCCAGCAGCGTAGGCCTAGCGGACTACGAGCAGTACTTC. Its translation is CASSVGLADYEQYF. Full variable domain (remainder filled in from reference TRBV9 and TRBJ2-7): DSGVTQTPKHLITATGQRVTLRCSPRSGDLSVYWYQQSLDQGLQFLIQYYNGEERAKGNILERFSAQQFPDLHSELNLSSLELGDSALYFCASSVGLADYEQYFGPGTRLTVT.

The CDR3 reads CAWSVTSALGEQFF. CDR3 in DNA: TGTGCCTGGAGCGTCACTTCGGCGTTGGGTGAGCAGTTCTTC. The chain links TRBV30 to TRBJ2-1, with D unresolved. The CDR3 covers 14 residues. Germline CDR1 is GTSNPN and CDR2 is SVGIG (reference sequence). V dropped 3 bases and J dropped 9 bases, with 18 bases sitting between them.

J is TRBJ2-2 and V is TRBV5-1; no definite D call. The V and J ends lost 0 bases and 1 base respectively, with 7 bases between them. Germline CDR1 is SGHRS and CDR2 is YFSETQ. This CDR3 is built from 15 residues. The CDR3 sequence is CASSLVWENTGELFF. Here the CDR3 DNA reads TGCGCCAGCAGCTTGGTGTGGGAGAACACCGGGGAGCTGTTTTTT.

The rearrangement joins TRBV29-1 to TRBJ2-7; 8 bases fit TRBD1. The germline V gene has CDR1 SQVTM and CDR2 ANQGSEA. J was trimmed by 2 bases and V by 1 base; bases with no gene match: 10. CDR3 size: 16 residues. The CDR3 DNA reads TGCAGCGTTGAAGTTGAAGAGGACAGGGCTACCTACGAGCAGTACTTC. Protein sequence: CSVEVEEDRATYEQYF.

This clone was detected only a few times. This chain links TRBV4-1 with TRBJ2-7; weak D call: TRBD2 (6 bases). V gave up 1 base and J gave up 5 bases, with 15 bases separating them. Per germline, CDR1 MGHRA and CDR2 YSYEKL. The CDR3 contains 15 residues. CDR3 sequence reads: CASSQVLGGSDEQYF. The CDR3 DNA reads TGCGCCAGCAGCCAAGTACTGGGGGGATCCGACGAGCAGTACTTC.